Each of the 2 T cell receptor beta chains below was sequenced from the same sample in a study of tumor-infiltrating lymphocytes in primary liver carcinoma. With a constant-region primer, TCR beta cDNA was made from roughly 500 ng of total RNA. Slightly modified ARM-PCR with three nested multiplex PCR rounds yielded TCR beta libraries. TRBV1-TRBV30 forward and Cbeta reverse primers drove the first two roughly 10-cycle rounds. One entry per CDR3 protein results from TCRdb running MiXCR on the multiplex PCR reads. The sample holds 37,000 or so distinct CDR3 sequences, roughly 80% seen once. Joint extraction of RNA and DNA used roughly 18-34 mg of bulk tissue that was unsorted. The source material was tumor-adjacent normal liver tissue. All receptors come from a man in his forties with primary liver carcinoma and hepatitis B virus infection.

This clonotype was detected only once. The junction shows a germline mismatch at one end, possibly a read error. The chain combines TRBV25-1 with TRBJ1-2; TRBD1 agrees at 12 bases. Germline-derived CDR1 and CDR2 are MGHDK and SYGVNS. The CDR3 runs to 13 residues. The CDR3 DNA follows: TGTGCCAGCGGGGACAGGGGGCCCCATGACTACAACTTC. Amino acids: CASGDRGPHDYNF.

This clonotype was seen a few times. The chain combines TRBV15 with TRBJ2-2, with D possibly matching TRBD2 (6 bases). CDR1 and CDR2 from the germline V gene are LNHNV and YYDKDF (reference sequence). Trimming cost V 2 bases and J 2 bases, with 12 bases left between them. This CDR3 contains 16 residues. The CDR3 DNA is TGTGCCACCAGCAGATCGGGAGAAAGAAACACCGGGGAGCTGTTTTTT. This codes for CATSRSGERNTGELFF. The variable domain in full, completed from reference TRBV15 and TRBJ2-2, reads DAMVIQNPRYQVTQFGKPVTLSCSQTLNHNVMYWYQQKSSQAPKLLFHYYDKDFNNEADTPDNFQSRRPNTSFCFLDIRSPGLGDTAMYLCATSRSGERNTGELFFGEGSRLTVL.